This T cell receptor (beta chain) was identified in a study of shared clonotypes between healthy human individuals. Study observations and caveats: Generation probability values for non-shared clonotypes were lower than those for clonotypes shared by all four donors.

Here immunoSEQ multiplex PCR was the method, and the copy in TCRdb shows in-frame clones only, minus some. The table shows 150,000 to 200,000 clones, with around 63% occurring only once. V was trimmed by 4 bases and J by 4 bases, leaving 16 bases between them. This CDR3 is built from 15 residues. Germline V gene lookup returns CDR1 LGHNA and CDR2 YNFKEQ. For this clone: Its matching antigen is unknown.

Caucasian adults living in Nashville, Tennessee, provided all samples. Memory CD4+ cells were the fraction left after CD45RA+ naive selection. This TCR came from a man aged 25-45 years in good health. Sequenced input: memory CD4+ T cells sorted from blood. Subset defined: CD45RA-negative fraction. The V call is TRBV4-2, the J call TRBJ1-2; D is possibly TRBD1 (5 bases). This CDR3 reads CASSPSARDRYGYTF. The CDR3 DNA reads TGTGCCAGCAGCCCCTCCGCCCGGGACCGCTATGGCTACACCTTC.